Sequencing of this T cell receptor beta chain was carried out in a study of early stage breast cancer tumors. Study information: About 80% of the 16 invasive tumors were ER+, PR+ and HER2-. Overall study results and limits: Tumors had roughly 2.5-fold higher T cell density and higher clonality than adjacent normal breast tissue. Commonly generated sequences made up most enriched TCRB sequences shared between patients.

Here immunoSEQ multiplex PCR was the method, and the copy in TCRdb shows in-frame clones only, minus some. In the table there are roughly 60,000 clones, about 74% of which are singletons. Notes on this clone: Its antigen is still unknown.

The CDR3 is 15 residues long. Trimming took off 1 base at V and 4 bases at J, with 13 bases between the two ends. Germline CDR1 and CDR2: SGHVS and FNYEAQ. The TCR comes from a young adult with breast cancer. The genes are TRBV7-6 and TRBJ1-1; D remains unclear. Sequences were obtained from blood. For the CDR3, the DNA is TGTGCCAGCAGCTTAGAGGCAGCGGTGGGCACTGAAGCTTTCTTT. This encodes CASSLEAAVGTEAFF.